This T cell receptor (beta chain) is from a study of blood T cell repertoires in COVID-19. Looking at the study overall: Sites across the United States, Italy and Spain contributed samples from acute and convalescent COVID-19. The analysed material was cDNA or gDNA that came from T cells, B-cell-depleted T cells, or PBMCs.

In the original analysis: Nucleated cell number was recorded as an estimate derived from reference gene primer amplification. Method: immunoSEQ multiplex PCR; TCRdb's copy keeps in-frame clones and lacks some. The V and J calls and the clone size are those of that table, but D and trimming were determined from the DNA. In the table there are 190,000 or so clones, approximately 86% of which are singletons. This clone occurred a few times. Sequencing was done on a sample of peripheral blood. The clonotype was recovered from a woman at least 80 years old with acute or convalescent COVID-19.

The CDR3 protein is CASSLLAGRTDTQYF. CDR3 coding DNA: TGCGCCAGCAGCTTACTAGCGGGCCGAACAGATACGCAGTATTTT. The chain carries TRBV5-1 and TRBJ2-3; 9 bases line up with TRBD2. Germline loops: CDR1 SGHRS, CDR2 YFSETQ. The ends lost 2 bases at V and 3 bases at J; junction bases unmatched: 4. The CDR3 totals 15 residues.